What follows is one T cell receptor beta chain and its context. Across about two dozen US areas, participants ranged in age from 18 to 89 years. Self-reported history from a screening survey and questionnaire set each donor's cohort. Donors in Cohort 3 who had recovered were those with two negative PCRs, healthcare professional clearance, or resolution of their symptoms. This sample was taken from a study of blood T cell repertoires in COVID-19. Across the whole study: Italy, Spain and the United States were the sources of the convalescent and acute COVID-19 samples.

The V and J ends lost 0 bases and 4 bases, in that order; junction bases with no gene match: 5. The CDR3 sequence is 16 residues long. Germline values: CDR1 SGDLS, CDR2 YYNGEE. Some clones are missing from TCRdb's copy, which holds only in-frame ones; the method was immunoSEQ multiplex PCR. The sample includes 95,000 to 150,000 clones, roughly 84% of them seen just once. The specimen was PBMCs or T cells enriched from blood (not recorded which). This receptor was taken from a woman aged 25 to 45 who had recovered from COVID-19. The chain combines TRBV9 with TRBJ2-3; 10 bases map to TRBD1. CDR3 amino acids: CASSVVGQGSADTQYF. The CDR3 DNA reads TGTGCCAGCAGCGTAGTGGGACAGGGGAGCGCAGATACGCAGTATTTT.